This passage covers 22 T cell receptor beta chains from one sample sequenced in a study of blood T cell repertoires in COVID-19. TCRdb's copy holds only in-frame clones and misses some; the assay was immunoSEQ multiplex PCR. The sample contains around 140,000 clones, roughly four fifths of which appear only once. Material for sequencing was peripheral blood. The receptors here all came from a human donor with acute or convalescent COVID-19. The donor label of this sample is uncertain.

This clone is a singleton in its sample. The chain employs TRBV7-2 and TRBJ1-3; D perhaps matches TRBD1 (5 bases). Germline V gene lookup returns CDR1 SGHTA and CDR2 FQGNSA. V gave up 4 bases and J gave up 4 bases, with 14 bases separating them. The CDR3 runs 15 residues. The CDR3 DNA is TGTGCCAGCAGCTCCCAGGGTTCGGGCGGAAACACCATATATTTT. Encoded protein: CASSSQGSGGNTIYF.

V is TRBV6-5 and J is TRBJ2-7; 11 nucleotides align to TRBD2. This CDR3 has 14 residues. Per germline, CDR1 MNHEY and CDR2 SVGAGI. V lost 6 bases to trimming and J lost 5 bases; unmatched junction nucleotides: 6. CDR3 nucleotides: TGTGCCAGCAGCTTTAGCGGGGGGGCCGACGAGCAGTACTTC. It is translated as CASSFSGGADEQYF.

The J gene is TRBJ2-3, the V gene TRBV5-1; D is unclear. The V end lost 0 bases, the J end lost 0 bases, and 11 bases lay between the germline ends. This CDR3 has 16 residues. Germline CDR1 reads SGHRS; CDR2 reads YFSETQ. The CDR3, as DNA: TGCGCCAGCAGCTTGGCAACAACCGCTAGCACAGATACGCAGTATTTT. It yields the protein CASSLATTASTDTQYF. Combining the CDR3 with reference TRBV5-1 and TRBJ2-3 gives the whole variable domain KAGVTQTPRYLIKTRGQQVTLSCSPISGHRSVSWYQQTPGQGLQFLFEYFSETQRNKGNFPGRFSGRQFSNSRSEMNVSTLELGDSALYLCASSLATTASTDTQYFGPGTRLTVL.

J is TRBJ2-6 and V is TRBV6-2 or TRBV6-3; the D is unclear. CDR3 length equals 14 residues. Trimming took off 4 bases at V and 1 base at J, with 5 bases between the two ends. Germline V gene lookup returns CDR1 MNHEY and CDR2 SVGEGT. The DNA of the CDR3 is TGTGCCAGCAGTTTGACATCTGGGGCCAACGTCCTGACTTTC. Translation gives CASSLTSGANVLTF.

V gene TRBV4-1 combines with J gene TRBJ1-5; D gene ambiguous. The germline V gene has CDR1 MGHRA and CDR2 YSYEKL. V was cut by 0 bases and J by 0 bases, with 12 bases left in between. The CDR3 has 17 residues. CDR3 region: CASSQEQRGNSNQPQHF. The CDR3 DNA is TGCGCCAGCAGCCAAGAACAAAGAGGGAATAGCAATCAGCCCCAGCATTTT.

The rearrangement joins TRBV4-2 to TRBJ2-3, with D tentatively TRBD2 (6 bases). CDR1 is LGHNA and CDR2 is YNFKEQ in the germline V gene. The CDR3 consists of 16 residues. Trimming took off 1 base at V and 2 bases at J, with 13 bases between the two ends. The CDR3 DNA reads TGTGCCAGCAGCCAAGGAAGCGGGCGAAACACAGATACGCAGTATTTT. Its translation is CASSQGSGRNTDTQYF.

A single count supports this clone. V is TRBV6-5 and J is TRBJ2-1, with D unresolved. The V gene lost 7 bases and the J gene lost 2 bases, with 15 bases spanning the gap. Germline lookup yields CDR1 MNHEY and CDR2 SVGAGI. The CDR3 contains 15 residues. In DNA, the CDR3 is TGTGCCAGCACCCAAACGACACTGCCCTACAATGAGCAGTTCTTC. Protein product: CASTQTTLPYNEQFF.

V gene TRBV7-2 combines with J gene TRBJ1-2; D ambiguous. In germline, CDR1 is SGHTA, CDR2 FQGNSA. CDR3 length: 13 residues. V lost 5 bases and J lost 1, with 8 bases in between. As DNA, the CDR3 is TGTGCCAGCAGCCCCTCCGGTAACTATGGCTACACCTTC. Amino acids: CASSPSGNYGYTF.

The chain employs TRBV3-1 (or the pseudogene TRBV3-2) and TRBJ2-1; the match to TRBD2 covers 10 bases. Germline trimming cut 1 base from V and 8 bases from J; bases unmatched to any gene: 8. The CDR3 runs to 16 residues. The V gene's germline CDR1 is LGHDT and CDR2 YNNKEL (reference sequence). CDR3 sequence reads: CASSQGASGGGHEQFF. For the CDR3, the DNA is TGTGCCAGCAGCCAAGGGGCCAGCGGGGGGGGCCATGAGCAGTTCTTC.

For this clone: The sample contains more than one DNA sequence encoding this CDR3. The CDR3 reads CAISESRESNYGYTF. In nucleotides, the CDR3 is TGTGCCATCAGTGAGTCCCGGGAATCTAACTATGGCTACACCTTC. The chain employs TRBV10-3 and TRBJ1-2, with D hard to call. Trimming stripped 0 bases from V and 0 bases from J, with 8 bases between. Germline values: CDR1 ENHRY, CDR2 SYGVKD. The length of the CDR3 is 15 residues.

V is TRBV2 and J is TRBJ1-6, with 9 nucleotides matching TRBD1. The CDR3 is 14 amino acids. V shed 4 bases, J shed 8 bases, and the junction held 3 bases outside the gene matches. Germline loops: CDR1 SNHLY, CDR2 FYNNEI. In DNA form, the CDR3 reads TGTGCCAGCAGTGCGGACAGGGGAGATTCACCCCTCCACTTT. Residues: CASSADRGDSPLHF.

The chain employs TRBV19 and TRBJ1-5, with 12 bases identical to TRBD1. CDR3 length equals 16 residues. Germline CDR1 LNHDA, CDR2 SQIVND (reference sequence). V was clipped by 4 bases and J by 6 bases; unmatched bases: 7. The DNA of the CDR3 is TGTGCCAGTAGTAAGAGGGACAGGGGGCAGGGTCAGCCCCAGCATTTT. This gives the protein CASSKRDRGQGQPQHF.

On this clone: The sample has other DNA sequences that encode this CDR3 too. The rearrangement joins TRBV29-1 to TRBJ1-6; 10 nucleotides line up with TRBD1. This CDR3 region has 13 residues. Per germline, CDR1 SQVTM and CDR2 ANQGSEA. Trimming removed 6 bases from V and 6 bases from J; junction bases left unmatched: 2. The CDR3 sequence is CSVRTGGNSPLHF. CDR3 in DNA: TGCAGCGTACGGACAGGGGGTAATTCACCCCTCCACTTT.

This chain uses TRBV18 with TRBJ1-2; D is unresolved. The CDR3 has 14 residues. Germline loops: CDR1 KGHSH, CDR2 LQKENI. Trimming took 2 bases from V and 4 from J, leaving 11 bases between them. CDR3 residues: CASSPNSLSYGYTF. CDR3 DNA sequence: TGTGCCAGCTCACCAAACAGCCTAAGCTATGGCTACACCTTC.

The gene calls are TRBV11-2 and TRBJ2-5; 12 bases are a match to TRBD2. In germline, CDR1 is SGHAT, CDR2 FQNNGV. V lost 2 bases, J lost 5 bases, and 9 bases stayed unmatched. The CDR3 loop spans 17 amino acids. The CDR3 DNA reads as TGTGCCAGCAGCTTATCGAGACCTAGCGGGGGGGCCGAGACCCAGTACTTC. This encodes CASSLSRPSGGAETQYF.

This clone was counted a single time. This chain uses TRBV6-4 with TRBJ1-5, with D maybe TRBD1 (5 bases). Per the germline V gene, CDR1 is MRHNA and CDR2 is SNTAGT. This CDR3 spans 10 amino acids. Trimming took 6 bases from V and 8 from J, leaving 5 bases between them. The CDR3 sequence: CASRGEPQHF. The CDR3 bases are TGTGCCAGCAGAGGGGAGCCCCAGCATTTT.

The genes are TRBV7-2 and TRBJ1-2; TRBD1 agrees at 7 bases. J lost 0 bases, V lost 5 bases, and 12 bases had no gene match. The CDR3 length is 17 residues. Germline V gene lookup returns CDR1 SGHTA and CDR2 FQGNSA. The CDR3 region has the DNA TGTGCCAGCAGCATCACCCCCGGGACAGCTTCTAACTATGGCTACACCTTC. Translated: CASSITPGTASNYGYTF.

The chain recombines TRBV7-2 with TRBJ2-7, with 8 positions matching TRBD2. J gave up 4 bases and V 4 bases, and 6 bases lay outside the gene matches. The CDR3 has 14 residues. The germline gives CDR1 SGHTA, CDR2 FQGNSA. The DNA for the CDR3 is TGTGCCAGCAGCTCCCAGCGGGGGCAATACGAGCAGTACTTC. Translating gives CASSSQRGQYEQYF.

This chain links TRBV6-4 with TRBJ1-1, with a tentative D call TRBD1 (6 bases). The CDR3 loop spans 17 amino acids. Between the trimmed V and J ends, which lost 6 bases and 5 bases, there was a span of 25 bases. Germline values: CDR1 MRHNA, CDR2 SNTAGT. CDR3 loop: CASRPVLNREGATEAFF. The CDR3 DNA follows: TGTGCCAGCAGGCCAGTCCTCAACAGGGAGGGTGCGACTGAAGCTTTCTTT.

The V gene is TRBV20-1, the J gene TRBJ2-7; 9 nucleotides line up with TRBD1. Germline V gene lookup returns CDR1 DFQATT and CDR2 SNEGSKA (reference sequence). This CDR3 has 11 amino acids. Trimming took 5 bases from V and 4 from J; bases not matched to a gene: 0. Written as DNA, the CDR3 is TGCAGTGCTGACAGGGGGTACGAGCAGTACTTC. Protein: CSADRGYEQYF.

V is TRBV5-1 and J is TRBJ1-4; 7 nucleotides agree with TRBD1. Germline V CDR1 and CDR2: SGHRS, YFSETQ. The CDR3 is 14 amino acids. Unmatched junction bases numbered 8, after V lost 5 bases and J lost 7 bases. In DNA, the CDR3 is TGCGCCAGCAGTGTACAGGGGCGAACTGAAAAACTGTTTTTT. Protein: CASSVQGRTEKLFF.

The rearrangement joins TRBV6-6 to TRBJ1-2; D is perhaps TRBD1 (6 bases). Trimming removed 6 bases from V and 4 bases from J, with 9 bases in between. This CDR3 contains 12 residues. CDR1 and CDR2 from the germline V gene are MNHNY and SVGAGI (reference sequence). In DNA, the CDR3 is TGTGCCAGCAGGTTGGACAGCTATGGCTACACCTTC. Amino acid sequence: CASRLDSYGYTF.